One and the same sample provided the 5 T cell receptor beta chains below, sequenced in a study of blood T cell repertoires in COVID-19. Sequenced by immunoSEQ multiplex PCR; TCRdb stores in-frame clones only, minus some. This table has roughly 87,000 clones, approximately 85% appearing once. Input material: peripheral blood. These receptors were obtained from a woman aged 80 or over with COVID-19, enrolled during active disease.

CDR3 sequence reads: CASSLDGGGGTEAFF. For the CDR3, the DNA is TGCGCCAGCAGCTTGGACGGAGGCGGGGGCACTGAAGCTTTCTTT. V usage is TRBV5-1 and J usage is TRBJ1-1, with a possible D match to TRBD1 (5 bases). V was pared by 0 bases and J by 4 bases, with 13 bases between. Germline CDR1 SGHRS, CDR2 YFSETQ. This CDR3 is built from 15 residues.

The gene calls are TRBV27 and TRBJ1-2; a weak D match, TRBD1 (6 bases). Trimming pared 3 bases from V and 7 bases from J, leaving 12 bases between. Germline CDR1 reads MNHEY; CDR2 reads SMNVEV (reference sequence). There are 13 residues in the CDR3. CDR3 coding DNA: TGTGCCAGCAGTTTCACAGGGTTTGCTGGCTACACCTTC. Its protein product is CASSFTGFAGYTF.

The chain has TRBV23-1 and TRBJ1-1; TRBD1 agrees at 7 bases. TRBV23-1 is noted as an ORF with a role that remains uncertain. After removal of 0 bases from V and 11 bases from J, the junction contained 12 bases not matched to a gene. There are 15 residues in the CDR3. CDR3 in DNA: TGCGCCAGCAGTCAATCCACCGTGACAGGGACGGAGGCTTTCTTT. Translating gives CASSQSTVTGTEAFF.

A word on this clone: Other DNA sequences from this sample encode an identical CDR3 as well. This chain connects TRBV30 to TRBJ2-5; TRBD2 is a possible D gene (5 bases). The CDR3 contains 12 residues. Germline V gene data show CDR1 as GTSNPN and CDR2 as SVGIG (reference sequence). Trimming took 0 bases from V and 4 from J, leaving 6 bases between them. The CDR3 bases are TGTGCCTGGAGTGTAGGAGGAGAGACCCAGTACTTC. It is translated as CAWSVGGETQYF.

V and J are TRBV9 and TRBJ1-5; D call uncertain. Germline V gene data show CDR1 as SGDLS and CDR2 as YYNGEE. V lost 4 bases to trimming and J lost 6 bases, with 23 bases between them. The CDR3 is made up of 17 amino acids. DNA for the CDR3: TGTGCCAGCAGCCCATCGATCGCGATCTCGCGTATTCAGCCCCAGCATTTT. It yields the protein CASSPSIAISRIQPQHF.